This entry lists 14 T cell receptor beta chains sequenced from one sample in a study of regulatory T cells in long-lasting Graves disease. Combining iRepertoire HTBI primers with Arm-PCR of CDR3 regions, the authors built TCR beta libraries. One entry per CDR3 protein results from TCRdb running MiXCR on the multiplex PCR reads. The data show about 540,000 distinct CDR3 sequences, about 13% seen once. Described time point: newly diagnosed GD, antithyroid drugs for less than 3 months. PBMCs provided the RNA from which the TCR library was made. This sample was also put to use in a study of T cells in Graves' hyperthyroidism and ophthalmopathy.

Sequences were derived from peripheral blood mononuclear cells (PBMCs), sampled at new diagnosis, from a patient treated with antithyroid drugs. These receptors originate from a man aged 25-45 years with Graves disease.

In this sample, this clonotype turned up many times. The V gene is TRBV20-1, the J gene TRBJ2-7; 9 bases are shared with TRBD2. CDR1 DFQATT and CDR2 SNEGSKA come from the germline V gene (reference sequence). V gave up 6 bases and J gave up 0 bases; unmatched junction bases: 6. This CDR3 region has 14 residues. The CDR3 here is CSAISGRFSYEQYF. In DNA form, the CDR3 reads TGCAGTGCCATCAGCGGGAGGTTCTCCTACGAGCAGTACTTC.

This clonotype was picked up many times. The rearrangement uses TRBV12-5 and TRBJ2-7, with D possibly matching TRBD2 (6 bases). This CDR3 is built from 15 residues. The V and J ends lost 7 bases and 0 bases respectively, with 16 bases between them. Per germline, CDR1 LGHNT and CDR2 FRNRAP. CDR3 protein: CASAPGTSYSYEQYF. Written as DNA, the CDR3 is TGTGCTAGTGCCCCCGGGACTTCCTACTCCTACGAGCAGTACTTC.

V is TRBV20-1 and J is TRBJ1-5; possibly TRBD1 for D (5 bases). Trimming took 5 bases from V and 6 from J, leaving 14 bases between them. This CDR3 comprises 13 residues. The germline CDR1 and CDR2 sequences are DFQATT and SNEGSKA (reference sequence). Here the CDR3 DNA reads TGCAGTGCTCCTGAGGGGTTCGGTCAGCCCCAGCATTTT. This codes for CSAPEGFGQPQHF.

Notes on this clonotype: The CDR3 ends on some other residue instead of the conserved phenylalanine or tryptophan, so this is likely a read error. The chain employs TRBV12-3 or TRBV12-4 and TRBJ1-2; no definite D call. V gave up 5 bases and J gave up 4 bases, with 11 bases separating them. This CDR3 comprises 13 residues. The CDR3 sequence is CASSPDRAYGYTL. CDR3 nucleotides: TGTGCCAGCAGTCCGGACCGAGCCTATGGCTACACCCTC.

The table lists this clonotype with a few counts. This rearrangement joins TRBV27 to TRBJ2-7, with D uncertain. V lost 2 bases and J 5 bases, leaving 7 bases between the germline ends. The CDR3 has 12 residues. Germline-derived CDR1 and CDR2 are MNHEY and SMNVEV (reference sequence). DNA of the CDR3: TGTGCCAGCAGTTTAAGACCCCACGAGCAGTACTTC. It codes for CASSLRPHEQYF.

On this clonotype itself: At one end the junction does not follow the germline gene, possibly because of a read error. V and J are TRBV19 and TRBJ1-5; perhaps TRBD1 as D (5 bases). Germline CDR1 is LNHDA and CDR2 is SQIVND (reference sequence). There are 13 residues in the CDR3. CDR3 residues: CAIGGRSNQPPHF. CDR3 DNA: TGTGCCATTGGGGGTCGTAGCAATCAGCCCCCGCATTTT.

This clonotype was observed at least ten times. This chain joins TRBV12-3 or TRBV12-4 and TRBJ2-1; tentatively, D is TRBD2 (7 bases). CDR3 size: 16 residues. Trimming left V 8 bases short and J 9 bases short, with 26 bases between. The CDR3 DNA reads as TGTGCCAGCTCAAACACCGTGACAGTAGGGGGGGTTGAGCAGTTCTTC. Translation: CASSNTVTVGGVEQFF.

In this sample, this clonotype turned up many times. The chain carries TRBV7-2 and TRBJ2-3; D call uncertain. This CDR3 contains 14 residues. The germline CDR1 and CDR2 sequences are SGHTA and FQGNSA. Deletions cut 3 bases from V and 2 bases from J, with 9 bases between. In DNA form, the CDR3 reads TGTGCCAGCAGCTTCTTGAGCGTCACAGATACGCAGTATTTT. It encodes CASSFLSVTDTQYF.

This clonotype was seen only a few times. This rearrangement joins TRBV7-2 to TRBJ2-7, with no clear D. CDR1 is SGHTA, CDR2 FQGNSA, per germline. The length of the CDR3 is 12 residues. Trimming shortened V by 5 bases and J by 3 bases, and 8 bases separated the two germline ends. CDR3 sequence reads: CASSHAYYEQYF. The CDR3 DNA reads TGTGCCAGCAGCCACGCTTACTACGAGCAGTACTTC. Based on the CDR3 plus reference TRBV7-2 and TRBJ2-7, the full variable domain is GAGVSQSPSNKVTEKGKDVELRCDPISGHTALYWYRQSLGQGLEFLIYFQGNSAPDKSGLPSDRFSAERTGGSVSTLTIQRTQQEDSAVYLCASSHAYYEQYFGPGTRLTVT.

In this sample, this clonotype turned up a few times. The chain combines TRBV20-1 with TRBJ1-1, with a weak D call TRBD1 (6 bases). Trimming took 2 bases from V and 0 from J, leaving 10 bases between them. Germline loops: CDR1 DFQATT, CDR2 SNEGSKA (reference sequence). The CDR3 length is 14 residues. DNA of the CDR3: TGCAGTGCTAGAAGACAGGCTCTGAACACTGAAGCTTTCTTT. Its translation is CSARRQALNTEAFF.

There are many counts of this clonotype. The CDR3 here is CSVEDTQRPSPRFF. CDR3 nucleotides: TGCAGCGTTGAAGACACCCAGCGGCCGAGTCCCCGGTTCTTC. The chain carries TRBV29-1 and TRBJ2-1; possibly TRBD2 for D (5 bases). The CDR3 extends over 14 amino acids. CDR1 and CDR2 from the germline V gene are SQVTM and ANQGSEA. Trimming removed 0 bases at V and 15 bases at J, with 21 bases between.

This clonotype was detected a few times. This chain links TRBV6-1 with TRBJ2-3; D remains unclear. Trimming shortened V by 5 bases and J by 7 bases, and 4 bases separated the two germline ends. Germline lookup yields CDR1 MNHNS and CDR2 SASEGT. CDR3 length equals 10 residues. The DNA for the CDR3 is TGTGCCAGCAGTCATAATACGCAGTATTTT. Protein sequence: CASSHNTQYF.

This clonotype came up many times. The V gene is TRBV6-5, the J gene TRBJ1-2; 8 bases agree with TRBD1. V lost 3 bases to trimming and J lost 3 bases; unmatched junction nucleotides: 9. Germline lookup yields CDR1 MNHEY and CDR2 SVGAGI. The CDR3 is 16 amino acids. CDR3 sequence reads: CASSYGFRGQDYGYTF. In nucleotides, the CDR3 is TGTGCCAGCAGTTATGGATTCAGGGGGCAAGACTATGGCTACACCTTC.

In its sample, this clonotype was seen many times. V gene TRBV15 combines with J gene TRBJ2-1, with TRBD2 matching over 9 bases. The V and J ends lost 4 bases and 5 bases, in that order; junction bases with no gene match: 12. The CDR3 is 17 residues long. Germline V gene sequence: CDR1 LNHNV, CDR2 YYDKDF (reference sequence). CDR3 sequence: CATSTRRLAAMDNEQFF. Here the CDR3 DNA reads TGTGCCACCAGCACTCGGCGACTAGCGGCGATGGACAATGAGCAGTTCTTC.